This T cell receptor (beta chain) was observed in a study of T cells in localized non-small cell lung cancer (dated by TCRdb to about 2020). In the study overall: The study analyzed T cell repertoires of over 200 early-stage NSCLC patients, comparing tumors and uninvolved tumor-adjacent lungs. All 250 or so NSCLC patients in the cohort were treatment-naive and had localized lung tumors that were resected. The mean age of the NSCLC patients was around 67 years, with fewer than 150 men and over 100 women. Study-wide findings and limitations: A median of approximately 62 of the top 100 tumor clones turned up in the paired uninvolved adjacent lung, and about 28 of those clones also ranked among the top 100 of that same adjacent lung. Higher T cell density in blood was associated with longer overall survival, whereas higher clonality in adjacent lung was associated with shorter survival. Uninvolved tumor-adjacent lung showed the highest T cell clonality, higher than tumor, which suggests more focused antigenic responses in the uninvolved tumor-adjacent lung. Because the study design was exploratory, TCR variables were selected using unadjusted p-values without false-discovery rate correction. Because multi-region tumor sequencing was not performed, intratumor heterogeneity could not be ruled out.

CDR1 and CDR2, looked up from the germline V gene (reference sequence), are LNHDA and SQIVND. At the junction V is shortened by 8 bases and J by 4 bases; bases outside the gene matches: 3. The CDR3 runs 13 residues from the cysteine to the phenylalanine. The read is trimmed to its CDR3 DNA, 39 bases read in frame from base 1. For this clone: Its antigen remains undetermined. Base qualities are missing; no much larger clone stands one base away.

TCR beta CDR3 regions were sequenced from DNA using the immunoSEQ Assay. In the original analysis: T cell density was computed as TCR beta template counts normalized to usable DNA estimated by amplifying housekeeping genes. Richness was estimated with the preseqR package, extrapolating to 400,000 templates for PBMC samples and 120,000 templates for tissue samples. Clonality was defined as one minus Pielou's evenness. Tissue-enriched TCRs were identified by differential abundance testing using productive amino-acid clonotypes, minimum total count 5 and alpha 0.1. The Jaccard Index and the Morisita Overlap Index were used to measure how much the repertoires overlapped between compartments. GLIPH grouped TCR beta CDR3s together with public tetramer-defined viral CDR3s, and a viral motif had to include at least three viral sequences and also show V-gene enrichment. TCRdb obtained this table from immuneACCESS and retained in-frame rearrangements with V and J assigned. These tables miss some clones; where compared with another copy, unresolved V genes account for less than half of the shortfall, and the remainder is unexplained. From that table come the V and J calls and clone size; the DNA was used to work out D and trimming. A total of fewer than 13,000 clones appear in this sample, 40% to 50% of them only once. 3.5% to 5% of the sample rests with the top ten.

The chain is assembled from TRBV19 and TRBJ1-4; TRBD1 agrees with 8 junctional bases. This sequence originates from a woman aged 35-75 years with stage II squamous cell lung carcinoma. The material sequenced was lymph node tissue, taken before any cancer treatment. The DNA sequence is given as TGTGCCAGTGGACAGGGAGTTAATGAAAAACTGTTTTTT. This is translated as CASGQGVNEKLFF.